The next 8 T cell receptor beta chains were all read from a single sample in a study of T cell responses to AZD1222 COVID-19 vaccine. Sequenced by immunoSEQ multiplex PCR; TCRdb stores in-frame clones only, minus some. The data show some 49,000 clones, about 74% seen once. Sample: peripheral blood, taken on day 0 of AZD1222 vaccination. The receptors shown here come from an adult in good health.

This clone was detected a few times. The chain uses TRBV29-1 and TRBJ2-2, with TRBD1 matching 7 bases. This CDR3 has 13 residues. Germline trimming cut 6 bases from V and 2 bases from J; bases unmatched to any gene: 3. The germline CDR1 and CDR2 sequences are SQVTM and ANQGSEA. CDR3 protein: CSVDRVNTGELFF. The CDR3 region has the DNA TGCAGCGTAGACAGGGTAAACACCGGGGAGCTGTTTTTT.

This clone was counted a few times. The V and J genes are TRBV2 and TRBJ1-2; 8 bases map to TRBD1. Germline V gives CDR1 SNHLY, CDR2 FYNNEI. The J segment lost 3 bases and the V segment lost 5 bases, leaving 5 bases of the junction unmatched. This CDR3 comprises 14 residues. CDR3 loop: CASSPDRGDYGYTF. CDR3 nucleotide sequence: TGTGCCAGCAGTCCAGACAGGGGCGACTATGGCTACACCTTC.

This CDR3 reads CASSQGALNTEAFF. The CDR3 bases are TGCGCCAGCAGCCAAGGTGCACTGAACACTGAAGCTTTCTTT. The rearrangement joins TRBV4-1 to TRBJ1-1; D gene uncertain. CDR1 and CDR2 from the germline V gene are MGHRA and YSYEKL. CDR3 length equals 14 residues. V lost 1 base, J lost 0 bases, and 6 bases lay in between.

The chain has TRBV6-5 and TRBJ1-2; D remains ambiguous. Germline assignment: CDR1 MNHEY and CDR2 SVGAGI. Trimming stripped 0 bases from V and 8 bases from J, with 16 bases between. The CDR3 runs 15 residues. CDR3 protein: CASSYSSEASGGYTF. Here the CDR3 DNA reads TGTGCCAGCAGTTACTCGTCGGAAGCCTCAGGAGGCTACACCTTC.

J is TRBJ1-1 and V is TRBV19; possible D gene TRBD1, 5 bases. The germline V and J ends were trimmed by 3 bases and 5 bases, with 10 bases remaining between them. Germline-derived CDR1 and CDR2 are LNHDA and SQIVND (reference sequence). The CDR3 runs 13 residues. The CDR3 region is CASSIGRGTEAFF. The CDR3 DNA sequence: TGTGCCAGTAGTATTGGACGGGGGACTGAAGCTTTCTTT.

The V and J genes are TRBV5-1 and TRBJ1-6; no clear D. The CDR3 runs to 13 residues. V dropped 1 base and J dropped 5 bases, with 4 bases sitting between them. CDR1 and CDR2 from the germline V gene are SGHRS and YFSETQ. CDR3: CASSLMNNSPLHF. The CDR3 DNA follows: TGCGCCAGCAGCTTGATGAATAATTCACCCCTCCACTTT.

The chain uses TRBV7-9 and TRBJ1-3, with 11 bases lining up with TRBD1. This CDR3 is 16 amino acids long. V lost 4 bases and J lost 4; bases outside the gene matches: 6. Germline-derived CDR1 and CDR2 are SEHNR and FQNEAQ (reference sequence). The CDR3 sequence: CASSSSGTGGGNTIYF. The CDR3 region has the DNA TGTGCCAGCAGCTCCTCCGGGACAGGGGGAGGAAACACCATATATTTT.

The chain joins TRBV18 to TRBJ1-2; D ambiguous. In germline, CDR1 is KGHSH, CDR2 LQKENI. The V gene lost 2 bases and the J gene lost 7 bases, with 23 bases spanning the gap. The CDR3 contains 17 residues. CDR3: CASSPTAGRLSLGGYTF. The CDR3 nucleotides are TGTGCCAGCTCACCAACCGCTGGCAGACTAAGTCTAGGTGGCTACACCTTC.